One sample yielded the 17 T cell receptor beta chains listed below, sequenced in a study of blood T cell repertoires in COVID-19. Method: immunoSEQ multiplex PCR; TCRdb's copy keeps in-frame clones and lacks some. The table includes around 270,000 clones, 70% to 90% detected once. The material sequenced was PBMCs or T cells enriched from blood (not recorded which). The receptors originated from a woman aged 30 to 39 who had recovered from COVID-19.

The chain employs TRBV18 and TRBJ1-6; D is undetermined. CDR3 size: 14 residues. V was cut by 3 bases and J by 5 bases, with 8 bases left in between. Per the germline V gene, CDR1 is KGHSH and CDR2 is LQKENI. In nucleotides, the CDR3 is TGTGCCAGCTCACCCAGGCCAGATAATTCACCCCTCCACTTT. Amino acids: CASSPRPDNSPLHF.

The V gene is TRBV7-8, the J gene TRBJ2-1; unclear D gene. Deletions cut 1 base from V and 5 bases from J, with 12 bases between. This CDR3 has 15 residues. CDR1 and CDR2 from the germline V gene are SGHVS and FQNEAQ. CDR3 amino acids: CASSLELILNNEQFF. The DNA of the CDR3 is TGTGCCAGCAGCTTAGAACTGATACTTAACAATGAGCAGTTCTTC.

The V and J genes are TRBV5-4 and TRBJ2-1; 10 nucleotides align to TRBD2. The junction had 6 bases not matched to a gene; V was cut back by 3 bases and J by 3 bases. The germline V gene has CDR1 SGHNT and CDR2 YYREEE (reference sequence). CDR3 length: 16 residues. The CDR3: CASSSLAGLNYNEQFF. The CDR3 nucleotides read TGTGCCAGCAGCTCACTAGCGGGGCTTAACTACAATGAGCAGTTCTTC.

This clone was seen at least ten times. The rearrangement links TRBV24-1 to TRBJ2-5; a weak D match, TRBD2 (5 bases). Deletions cut 5 bases from V and 2 bases from J, with 14 bases between. The V gene's germline CDR1 is KGHDR and CDR2 SFDVKD. CDR3 length: 15 amino acids. CDR3 DNA: TGTGCCACCAGTGGGCCCCGGGGTTGGCAAGAGACCCAGTACTTC. This codes for CATSGPRGWQETQYF.

The count of this clone is one. This chain connects TRBV6-1 to TRBJ1-6; the D gene is possibly TRBD1 (5 bases). Germline values: CDR1 MNHNS, CDR2 SASEGT. The V end lost 2 bases, the J end lost 6 bases, and 14 bases lay between the germline ends. The CDR3 extends over 16 amino acids. The CDR3 bases are TGTGCCAGCAGTGAATATCCAGGGTATCTTAATTCACCCCTCCACTTT. The encoded protein is CASSEYPGYLNSPLHF.

The chain uses TRBV3-1 (or the pseudogene TRBV3-2) and TRBJ1-2; D unresolved. This CDR3 is 13 amino acids long. Trimming removed 4 bases from V and 0 bases from J, with 6 bases in between. Germline assignment: CDR1 LGHDT and CDR2 YNNKEL (reference sequence). The CDR3 nucleotides are TGTGCCAGCAGCCGAGCCGCTAACTATGGCTACACCTTC. As protein: CASSRAANYGYTF.

The chain has TRBV30 and TRBJ2-1; 9 bases match TRBD2. Trimming at V came to 0 bases and at J to 15 bases, leaving 15 bases not matched to a gene. The CDR3 covers 15 residues. Per the germline V gene, CDR1 is GTSNPN and CDR2 is SVGIG (reference sequence). The CDR3 region has the DNA TGTGCCTGGAGTGTGGCGTCTAGCGGGACCACTTCGCCGTTCTTC. Translating it yields CAWSVASSGTTSPFF.

This chain joins TRBV19 and TRBJ1-3, with D possibly matching TRBD1 (5 bases). Germline V gene sequence: CDR1 LNHDA, CDR2 SQIVND (reference sequence). V was cut by 7 bases and J by 0 bases, with 16 bases left in between. CDR3 size: 16 residues. DNA for the CDR3: TGTGCCAGTACCCAGCTCCACAGGAGCTCTGGAAACACCATATATTTT. This translates into CASTQLHRSSGNTIYF.

This rearrangement joins TRBV10-3 to TRBJ2-1, with 7 bases fitting TRBD1. This CDR3 region has 10 residues. Per the germline V gene, CDR1 is ENHRY and CDR2 is SYGVKD. J was trimmed by 10 bases and V by 11 bases; bases with no gene match: 5. The CDR3 nucleotides read TGTGCCTCGGGACAGTTAGAGCAGTTCTTC. This sequence encodes CASGQLEQFF.

V usage is TRBV5-5 and J usage is TRBJ1-1, with D perhaps TRBD1 (6 bases). V lost 4 bases and J 8 bases, leaving 15 bases between the germline ends. CDR1 and CDR2 (germline): SGHKS, YYEKEE (reference sequence). The length of the CDR3 is 13 residues. The CDR3 is CASSGPGHVEAFF. Here the CDR3 DNA reads TGTGCCAGCAGCGGGCCGGGACACGTAGAAGCTTTCTTT.

This clone was seen only a few times. The rearrangement links TRBV4-1 to TRBJ2-7; D is perhaps TRBD2 (5 bases). CDR1 MGHRA and CDR2 YSYEKL come from the germline V gene. Trimming took 1 base from V and 7 from J, leaving 14 bases between them. The CDR3 extends over 14 amino acids. CDR3: CASSQAGVRGEQYF. CDR3 DNA sequence: TGCGCCAGCAGCCAAGCCGGGGTTCGGGGAGAGCAGTACTTC.

The chain joins TRBV5-1 to TRBJ2-2, with D perhaps matching TRBD2 (5 bases). The V gene lost 2 bases and the J gene lost 6 bases, with 5 bases spanning the gap. The CDR3 consists of 12 residues. In germline, CDR1 is SGHRS, CDR2 YFSETQ. CDR3 sequence reads: CASSFGAGELFF. DNA of the CDR3: TGCGCCAGCAGCTTCGGGGCCGGGGAGCTGTTTTTT.

The chain carries TRBV10-3 and TRBJ2-3; 8 nucleotides line up with TRBD2. CDR1 and CDR2 (germline): ENHRY, SYGVKD. V shed 4 bases and J 2 bases; nucleotides not matched to a gene: 11. The CDR3 runs 17 residues. CDR3 sequence (DNA): TGTGCCATCAGTGGATGGACGGGAGGGCACTTCACAGATACGCAGTATTTT. Its protein is CAISGWTGGHFTDTQYF.

The chain carries TRBV10-1 and TRBJ2-7, with 7 bases fitting TRBD1. From germline, CDR1 is WNHNN and CDR2 SYGVQD (reference sequence). With V trimmed by 4 bases and J by 3 bases, 3 bases remained unmatched. This CDR3 region has 13 residues. As DNA, the CDR3 is TGCGCCAGCAGTGCAGGGGGTAGCTACGAGCAGTACTTC. Its translation is CASSAGGSYEQYF.

This clone was picked up one time. The chain has TRBV7-2 and TRBJ1-4; D ambiguous. In germline, CDR1 is SGHTA, CDR2 FQGNSA. Between the trimmed V and J ends, which lost 1 base and 7 bases, there was a span of 13 bases. The CDR3 runs 15 residues. The CDR3 DNA is TGTGCCAGCAGCTTAGGATCGGGGAAAAGTGAAAAACTGTTTTTT. This encodes CASSLGSGKSEKLFF.

The V and J genes are TRBV28 and TRBJ1-5, with 9 bases identical to TRBD1. V lost 7 bases and J lost 4; bases outside the gene matches: 8. The CDR3 extends over 15 amino acids. Germline assignment: CDR1 MDHEN and CDR2 SYDVKM. CDR3 sequence (DNA): TGTGCCAGCATCACAGGGGGCACGATTAATCAGCCCCAGCATTTT. Its protein product is CASITGGTINQPQHF.

The V and J genes are TRBV18 and TRBJ1-4, with D possibly matching TRBD1 (6 bases). The CDR3 length is 20 residues. The V and J ends lost 3 bases and 2 bases respectively, with 25 bases between them. CDR1 and CDR2 from the germline V gene are KGHSH and LQKENI. CDR3 DNA sequence: TGTGCCAGCTCACCGCTCGGTGGGGGCCCTGGGCGATCCACTAATGAAAAACTGTTTTTT. This translates into CASSPLGGGPGRSTNEKLFF.